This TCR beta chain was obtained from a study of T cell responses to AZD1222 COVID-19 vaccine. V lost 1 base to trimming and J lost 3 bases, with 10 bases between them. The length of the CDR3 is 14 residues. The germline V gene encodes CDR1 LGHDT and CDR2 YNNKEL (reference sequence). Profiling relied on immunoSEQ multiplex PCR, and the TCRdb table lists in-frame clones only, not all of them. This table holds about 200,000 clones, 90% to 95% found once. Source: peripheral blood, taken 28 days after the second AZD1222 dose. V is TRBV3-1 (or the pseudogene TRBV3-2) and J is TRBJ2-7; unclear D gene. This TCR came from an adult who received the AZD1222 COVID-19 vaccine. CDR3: CASSQGTSSYEQYF. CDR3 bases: TGTGCCAGCAGCCAAGGGACGAGCAGCTACGAGCAGTACTTC.